One and the same sample provided the 6 T cell receptor beta chains below, sequenced in a study of T cells after yellow fever vaccination. TCRdb recomputed calls from the 5' RACE reads with MiXCR, one row per CDR3 protein. The sample lists under 550,000 distinct CDR3 sequences, 20% to 25% occurring once. The sample consisted of PBMCs, taken approximately 22 days after the first yellow fever vaccination. The receptor set was obtained from a man aged 18 to 29 who received the YFV17D yellow fever vaccine.

This clonotype was counted only a few times. The gene calls are TRBV20-1 and TRBJ2-1; TRBD2 agrees at 9 bases. The V gene end was trimmed by 7 bases and the J gene end by 16 bases; junction bases not matched to a gene: 20. Germline values: CDR1 DFQATT, CDR2 SNEGSKA (reference sequence). The CDR3 spans 14 residues. In DNA, the CDR3 is TGCAGTGTGAGACGTCTAGCGGGGATGGATGAGCGTTTCTTC. Translated, it gives CSVRRLAGMDERFF.

This rearrangement joins TRBV7-9 to TRBJ2-3, with D possibly matching TRBD2 (5 bases). Trimming removed 2 bases from V and 2 bases from J, with 8 bases in between. This CDR3 is built from 14 residues. Per the germline V gene, CDR1 is SEHNR and CDR2 is FQNEAQ (reference sequence). The CDR3 loop reads CASSLREFTDTQYF. The CDR3 coding sequence is TGTGCCAGCAGCTTAAGGGAGTTCACAGATACGCAGTATTTT.

The V gene is TRBV28, the J gene TRBJ2-2, with D hard to call. Trimming took 8 bases from V and 2 from J, leaving 12 bases between them. Germline V gene lookup returns CDR1 MDHEN and CDR2 SYDVKM. The length of the CDR3 is 14 residues. The CDR3 coding sequence is TGTGCCAGCTATCGCTCCATCAACACCGGGGAGCTGTTTTTT. This translates into CASYRSINTGELFF. Together with reference TRBV28 and TRBJ2-2, the CDR3 gives the full variable domain: DVKVTQSSRYLVKRTGEKVFLECVQDMDHENMFWYRQDPGLGLRLIYFSYDVKMKEKGDIPEGYSVSREKKERFSLILESASTNQTSMYLCASYRSINTGELFFGEGSRLTVL.

The table lists this clonotype with a few counts. The rearrangement links TRBV2 to TRBJ1-2; D not certain. CDR1 and CDR2 from the germline V gene are SNHLY and FYNNEI. The CDR3 runs to 14 residues. Trimming removed 6 bases from V and 8 bases from J, with 19 bases in between. The CDR3 DNA follows: TGTGCCAGCAGCTCGATGACCCCAGAGGAAGGCTACACCTTC. It codes for CASSSMTPEEGYTF.

This clonotype has ten or more counts. V and J are TRBV5-1 and TRBJ2-3; possible D gene TRBD1, 5 bases. CDR1 and CDR2 (germline): SGHRS, YFSETQ. Trimming shortened V by 4 bases and J by 4 bases, and 13 bases separated the two germline ends. The CDR3 runs 14 residues. CDR3 region: CASSTHLGPDTQYF. The CDR3 bases are TGCGCCAGCAGCACGCATCTGGGGCCAGATACGCAGTATTTT.

The chain is built from TRBV19 and TRBJ2-1; TRBD1 agrees at 8 bases. Losses at the gene ends were 1 base for V and 4 bases for J; bases not matched to a gene: 6. Germline assignment: CDR1 LNHDA and CDR2 SQIVND (reference sequence). The CDR3 is 16 residues long. The CDR3 loop is CASSIAGQGLYNEQFF. The CDR3 nucleotides are TGTGCCAGTAGTATAGCAGGACAGGGACTTTACAATGAGCAGTTCTTC.